Below are 5 T cell receptor beta chains sequenced from a single sample in a study of Graves' ophthalmopathy and Graves' hyperthyroidism. RNA transcripts served as template for amplifying TCR beta CDR3 sequences. Following a first-round RT-PCR that used HTBI primers, a second-round multiplex PCR was carried out. TCRdb fed the multiplex PCR reads into MiXCR, producing one record per CDR3 protein. The top ten clones hold 12% of a sample with 340,000 or so distinct CDR3 sequences, under 20% of them seen once. The sequencing input was peripheral blood. These receptors all come from an adult man with Graves' ophthalmopathy.

There are many counts of this clonotype. V and J are TRBV7-8 and TRBJ1-2, with D possibly being TRBD1 (5 bases). The length of the CDR3 is 14 residues. Germline V gene data show CDR1 as SGHVS and CDR2 as FQNEAQ. The germline V and J ends were trimmed by 2 bases and 5 bases, with 12 bases remaining between them. The CDR3 reads CASSLSQGGYGYTF. CDR3 bases: TGTGCCAGCAGCTTAAGTCAGGGAGGGTATGGCTACACCTTC.

This clonotype was observed many times. V usage is TRBV25-1 and J usage is TRBJ2-2; D is unresolved. This CDR3 region has 16 residues. Germline V gene sequence: CDR1 MGHDK, CDR2 SYGVNS. Between the trimmed V and J ends, which lost 8 bases and 0 bases, there was a span of 16 bases. The CDR3: CASGVWPDSNTGELFF. The CDR3 region has the DNA TGTGCCAGCGGGGTATGGCCAGACTCGAACACCGGGGAGCTGTTTTTT.

This clonotype has at least ten counts. The chain employs TRBV28 and TRBJ1-5; D might be TRBD1 (6 bases). The germline V and J ends were trimmed by 4 bases and 0 bases, with 13 bases remaining between them. CDR1 and CDR2 from the germline V gene are MDHEN and SYDVKM. CDR3 size: 16 residues. CDR3 amino acids: CASSWLTGYSNQPQHF. CDR3 DNA sequence: TGTGCCAGCAGTTGGCTTACAGGGTATAGCAATCAGCCCCAGCATTTT.

This clonotype was observed many times. V usage is TRBV6-5 and J usage is TRBJ1-1; a possible D gene is TRBD1 (6 bases). CDR1 is MNHEY and CDR2 is SVGAGI in the germline V gene. The CDR3 consists of 13 residues. V was pared by 2 bases and J by 6 bases, with 10 bases between. For the CDR3, the DNA is TGTGCCAGCAGTTACGCCAGGGGTCCTGAAGCTTTCTTT. It codes for CASSYARGPEAFF.

This chain uses TRBV6-1 with TRBJ1-1; 9 bases are a match to TRBD1. CDR3 length: 15 amino acids. CDR1 and CDR2 from the germline V gene are MNHNS and SASEGT. J was trimmed by 5 bases and V by 2 bases; bases with no gene match: 6. The CDR3 sequence: CASSELGQGNTEAFF. The CDR3 DNA reads as TGTGCCAGCAGTGAATTGGGACAGGGTAATACTGAAGCTTTCTTT.